The present entry profiles one T cell receptor beta chain with its context. The data are from a study of blood T cell repertoires in COVID-19. The overall study: Acute and convalescent COVID-19 specimens originated in the United States, Italy and Spain.

V dropped 0 bases and J dropped 8; count of bases not matched to a gene: 6. CDR1 is SGHTA and CDR2 is FQGNSA in the germline V gene. This CDR3 has 14 residues. Some clones are missing from TCRdb's copy, which holds only in-frame ones; the method was immunoSEQ multiplex PCR. The repertoire has a few hundred thousand clones, around 92% of them found once; the top ten carry 1.5% to 2%. This sequence was found in a woman in her 30s who had recovered from COVID-19. The sample was PBMCs or T cells enriched from blood (not recorded which). The chain links TRBV7-2 to TRBJ1-2, with TRBD1 matching over 7 bases. The DNA of the CDR3 is TGTGCCAGCAGCTTAGCTGACAGGGCTCGAGGCTACACCTTC. The encoded protein is CASSLADRARGYTF.